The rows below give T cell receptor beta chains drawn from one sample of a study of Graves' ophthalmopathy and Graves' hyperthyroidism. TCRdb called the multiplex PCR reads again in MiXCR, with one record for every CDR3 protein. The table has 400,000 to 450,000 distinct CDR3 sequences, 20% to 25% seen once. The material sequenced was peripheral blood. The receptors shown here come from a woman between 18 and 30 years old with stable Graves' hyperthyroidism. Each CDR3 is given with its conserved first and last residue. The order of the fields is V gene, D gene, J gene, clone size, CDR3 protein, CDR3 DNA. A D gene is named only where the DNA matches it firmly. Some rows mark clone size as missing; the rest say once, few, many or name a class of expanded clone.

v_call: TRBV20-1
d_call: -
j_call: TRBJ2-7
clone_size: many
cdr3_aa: CSVPSAYYEQYF
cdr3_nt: TGCAGTGTGCCCAGCGCGTACTACGAGCAGTACTTC

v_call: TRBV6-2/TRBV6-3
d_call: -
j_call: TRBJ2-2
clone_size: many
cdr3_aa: CASYGAAQNTGELFF
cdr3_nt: TGTGCCAGTTATGGGGCGGCGCAGAACACCGGGGAGCTGTTTTTT

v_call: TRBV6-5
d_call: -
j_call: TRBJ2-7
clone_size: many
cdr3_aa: CASSYSTSGEQYF
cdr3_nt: TGTGCCAGCAGTTACTCGACCAGCGGTGAGCAGTACTTC

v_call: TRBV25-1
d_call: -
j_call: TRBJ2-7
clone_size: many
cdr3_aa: CASSATGAVNTYEQYF
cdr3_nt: TGTGCCAGCAGTGCAACGGGGGCGGTAAATACCTACGAGCAGTACTTC

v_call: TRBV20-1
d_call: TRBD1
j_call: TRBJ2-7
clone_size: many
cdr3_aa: CSAASGTGIAGQYF
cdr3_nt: TGCAGTGCTGCCTCTGGGACAGGGATAGCCGGGCAGTACTTC

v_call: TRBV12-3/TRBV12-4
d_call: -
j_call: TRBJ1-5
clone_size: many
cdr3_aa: CASSLARGQPQHF
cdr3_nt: TGTGCCAGCAGTTTAGCTCGTGGTCAGCCCCAGCATTTT

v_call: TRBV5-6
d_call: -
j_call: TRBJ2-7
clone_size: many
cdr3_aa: CASSLNLARYEQYF
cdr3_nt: TGTGCCAGCAGCTTGAATCTAGCCCGCTACGAGCAGTACTTC

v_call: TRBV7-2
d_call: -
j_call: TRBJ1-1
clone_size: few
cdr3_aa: CASSPRTFNTEAFF
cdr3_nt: TGTGCCAGCAGCCCGAGGACGTTTAACACTGAAGCTTTCTTT

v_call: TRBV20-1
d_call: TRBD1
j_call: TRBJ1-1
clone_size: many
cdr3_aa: CSASYSLNRGNTEAFF
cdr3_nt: TGCAGTGCTAGTTATTCTCTTAACAGGGGGAACACTGAAGCTTTCTTT

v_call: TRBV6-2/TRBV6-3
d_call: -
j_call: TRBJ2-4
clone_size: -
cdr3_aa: CASSFLQLRVAKNIQYF
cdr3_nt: TGTGCCAGCAGTTTCTTACAGCTCCGAGTAGCCAAAAACATTCAGTACTTC

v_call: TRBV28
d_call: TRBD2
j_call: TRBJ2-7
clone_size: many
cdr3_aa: CVSSPHGTTLVEQYF
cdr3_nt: TGTGTCAGCAGTCCCCACGGGACTACCTTGGTCGAGCAGTACTTC

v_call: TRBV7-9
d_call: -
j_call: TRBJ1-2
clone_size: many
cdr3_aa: CASRVDSYGYTF
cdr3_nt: TGTGCCAGCAGAGTGGACAGCTATGGCTACACCTTC

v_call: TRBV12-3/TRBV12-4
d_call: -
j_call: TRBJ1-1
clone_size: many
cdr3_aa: CASSLFRTLKNTEAFF
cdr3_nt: TGTGCCAGCAGTTTATTCAGGACCTTAAAGAACACTGAAGCTTTCTTT

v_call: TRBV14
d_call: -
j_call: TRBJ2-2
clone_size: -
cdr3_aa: CASSQDGGVTGELFF
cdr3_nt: TGTGCCAGCAGCCAAGACGGAGGGGTGACCGGGGAGCTGTTTTTT

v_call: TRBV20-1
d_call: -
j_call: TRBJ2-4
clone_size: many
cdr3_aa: CSAREKAPNIQYF
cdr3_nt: TGCAGTGCTAGAGAGAAGGCTCCAAACATTCAGTACTTC

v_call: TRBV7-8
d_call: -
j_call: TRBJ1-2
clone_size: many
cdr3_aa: CASSRGTGAYGYTF
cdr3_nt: TGTGCCAGCAGCCGAGGGACGGGCGCCTATGGCTACACCTTC

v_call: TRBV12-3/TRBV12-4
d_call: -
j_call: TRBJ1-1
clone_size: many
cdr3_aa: CASSRLGTEAFF
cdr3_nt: TGTGCCAGCAGCCGCCTGGGGACTGAAGCTTTCTTT

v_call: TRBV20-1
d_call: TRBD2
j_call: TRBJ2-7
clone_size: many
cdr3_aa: CSASLAGYEQYF
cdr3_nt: TGCAGTGCTAGTCTAGCGGGCTACGAGCAGTACTTC

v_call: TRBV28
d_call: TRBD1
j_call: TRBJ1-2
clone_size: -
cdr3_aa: CASRTGQDYGYTF
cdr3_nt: TGTGCCAGCAGGACAGGGCAGGACTATGGCTACACCTTC

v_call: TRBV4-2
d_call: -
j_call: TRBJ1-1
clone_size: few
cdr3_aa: CASSPGGPEAFF
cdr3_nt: TGTGCCAGCAGCCCGGGGGGCCCTGAAGCTTTCTTT

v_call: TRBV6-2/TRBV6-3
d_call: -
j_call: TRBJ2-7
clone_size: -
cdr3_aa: CASSLWGRSSYEQYF
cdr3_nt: TGTGCCAGCAGTTTGTGGGGAAGAAGCTCCTACGAGCAGTACTTC

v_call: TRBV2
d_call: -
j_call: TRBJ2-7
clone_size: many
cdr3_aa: CASGRSYEQYF
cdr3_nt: TGTGCCAGCGGGAGATCCTACGAGCAGTACTTC

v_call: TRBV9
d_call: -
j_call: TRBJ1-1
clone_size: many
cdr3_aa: CASSVEGTGYTEAFF
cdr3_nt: TGTGCCAGCAGCGTAGAGGGCACTGGGTATACTGAAGCTTTCTTT

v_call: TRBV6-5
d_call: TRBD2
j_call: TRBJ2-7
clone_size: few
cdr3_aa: CASSYSRLAGDYEQYF
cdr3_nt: TGTGCCAGCAGTTACTCGCGACTAGCGGGGGACTACGAGCAGTACTTC

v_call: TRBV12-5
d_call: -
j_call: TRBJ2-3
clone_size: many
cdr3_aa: CASGLGGDTQYF
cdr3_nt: TGTGCTAGTGGTTTGGGGGGCGATACGCAGTATTTT

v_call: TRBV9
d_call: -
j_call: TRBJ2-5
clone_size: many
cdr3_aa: CASSASPQGTEETQYF
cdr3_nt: TGTGCCAGCAGCGCCTCTCCACAGGGTACCGAGGAGACCCAGTACTTC

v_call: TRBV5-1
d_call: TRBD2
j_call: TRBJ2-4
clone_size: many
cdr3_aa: CASTSGLAGGGAKNIQYF
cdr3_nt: TGCGCCAGCACCTCAGGACTAGCGGGAGGAGGAGCCAAAAACATTCAGTACTTC

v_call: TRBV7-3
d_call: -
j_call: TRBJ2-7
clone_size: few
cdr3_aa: CASSVQVGPLYEQYF
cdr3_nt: TGTGCCAGCAGCGTGCAGGTTGGCCCCTTGTACGAGCAGTACTTC

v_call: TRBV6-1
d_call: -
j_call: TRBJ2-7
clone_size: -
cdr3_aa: CASGSLYEQYF
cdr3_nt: TGTGCCAGCGGGAGTCTCTACGAGCAGTACTTC

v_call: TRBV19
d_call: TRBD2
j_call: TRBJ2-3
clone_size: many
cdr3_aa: CASSMGTSGSSTDTQYF
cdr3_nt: TGTGCCAGTAGTATGGGGACTAGCGGGAGTAGCACAGATACGCAGTATTTT

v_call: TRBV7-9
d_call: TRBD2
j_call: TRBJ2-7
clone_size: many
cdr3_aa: CASSPGLAGDEQYF
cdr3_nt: TGTGCCAGCAGCCCGGGACTAGCGGGAGACGAGCAGTACTTC

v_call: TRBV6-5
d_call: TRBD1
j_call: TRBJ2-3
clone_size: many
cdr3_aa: CASSYGTGGADTQYF
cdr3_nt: TGTGCCAGCAGTTACGGGACAGGGGGCGCAGATACGCAGTATTTT

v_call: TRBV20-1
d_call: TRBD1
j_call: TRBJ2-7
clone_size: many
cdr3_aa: CSARKDREFLRPYEQYF
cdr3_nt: TGCAGTGCCAGAAAGGACAGGGAGTTTCTCCGCCCCTACGAGCAGTACTTC

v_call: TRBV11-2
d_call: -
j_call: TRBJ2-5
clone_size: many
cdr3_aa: CASSFGGRIETQYF
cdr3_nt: TGTGCCAGCAGCTTTGGGGGGAGGATCGAGACCCAGTACTTC

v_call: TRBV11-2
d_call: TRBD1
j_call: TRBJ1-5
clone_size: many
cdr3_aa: CASSLGQGYGSNQPQHF
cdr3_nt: TGTGCCAGCAGCTTGGGACAGGGATATGGTAGCAATCAGCCCCAGCATTTT

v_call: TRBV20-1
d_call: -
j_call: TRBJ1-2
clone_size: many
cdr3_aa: CSAYINYGYTF
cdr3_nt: TGCAGCGCATATATAAACTATGGCTACACCTTC

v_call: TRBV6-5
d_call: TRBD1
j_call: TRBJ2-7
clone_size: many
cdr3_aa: CASKDRGNEQYF
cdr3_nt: TGTGCCAGCAAGGACAGGGGAAACGAGCAGTACTTC

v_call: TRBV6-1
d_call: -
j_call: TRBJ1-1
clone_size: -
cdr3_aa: CASRESEDTEAFF
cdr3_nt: TGTGCCTCTAGGGAGTCGGAAGACACTGAAGCTTTCTTT

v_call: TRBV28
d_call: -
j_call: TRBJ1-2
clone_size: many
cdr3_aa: CASSYGGYGYTF
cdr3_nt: TGTGCCAGCAGTTATGGGGGATACGGCTACACCTTC

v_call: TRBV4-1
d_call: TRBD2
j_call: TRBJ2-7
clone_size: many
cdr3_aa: CASSQAFLTSGRANEQYF
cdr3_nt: TGCGCCAGCAGCCAGGCATTTTTGACTAGCGGGAGGGCCAACGAGCAGTACTTC

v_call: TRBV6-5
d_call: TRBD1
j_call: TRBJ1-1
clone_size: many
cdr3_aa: CASSRPGQGWTEAFF
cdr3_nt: TGTGCCAGCAGTCGACCGGGACAGGGGTGGACTGAAGCTTTCTTT

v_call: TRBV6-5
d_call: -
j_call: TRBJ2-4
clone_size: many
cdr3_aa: CTSTGPDKNIQYF
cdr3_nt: TGTACCAGCACGGGACCCGATAAAAACATTCAGTACTTC

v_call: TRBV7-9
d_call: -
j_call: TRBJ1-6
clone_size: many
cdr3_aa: CASSYAGRINSPLHF
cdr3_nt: TGTGCCAGCAGCTACGCCGGTCGCATCAATTCACCCCTCCACTTT

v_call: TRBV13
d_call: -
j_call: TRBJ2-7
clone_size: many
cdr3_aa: CASSRSGQEQYF
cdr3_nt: TGTGCCAGCAGCCGTTCGGGGCAAGAGCAGTACTTC

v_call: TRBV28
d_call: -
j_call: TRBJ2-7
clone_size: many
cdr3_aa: CASSRSDFPHEQYF
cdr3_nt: TGTGCCAGCAGCCGTTCGGACTTTCCCCACGAGCAGTACTTC

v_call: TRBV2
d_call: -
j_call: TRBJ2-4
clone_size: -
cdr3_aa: CASSPGNKNIQYF
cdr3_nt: TGTGCCAGCAGTCCCGGGAACAAAAACATTCAGTACTTC

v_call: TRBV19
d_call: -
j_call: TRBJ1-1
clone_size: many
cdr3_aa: CASSTHRAMNTEAFF
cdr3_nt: TGTGCCAGTAGTACCCACAGGGCCATGAACACTGAAGCTTTCTTT

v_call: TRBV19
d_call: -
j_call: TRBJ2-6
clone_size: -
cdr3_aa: CASSSPDTGNSGANVLTF
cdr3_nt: TGTGCCAGTAGTAGTCCGGATACAGGCAACTCTGGGGCCAACGTCCTGACTTTC

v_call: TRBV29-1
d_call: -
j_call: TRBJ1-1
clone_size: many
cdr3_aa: CSVEEQEWGEAFF
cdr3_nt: TGCAGCGTCGAGGAACAGGAGTGGGGTGAAGCTTTCTTT

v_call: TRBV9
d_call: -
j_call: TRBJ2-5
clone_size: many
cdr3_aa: CASSVRQGTDQYF
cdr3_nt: TGTGCCAGCAGCGTTCGTCAGGGGACGGACCAGTACTTC

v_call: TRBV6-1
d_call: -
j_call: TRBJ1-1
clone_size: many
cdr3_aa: CASKNSVSTEAFF
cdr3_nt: TGTGCCAGCAAGAATAGTGTGAGCACTGAAGCTTTCTTT

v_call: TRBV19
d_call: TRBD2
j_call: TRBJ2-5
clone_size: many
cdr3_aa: CASSMAGGSQETQYF
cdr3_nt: TGTGCCAGTAGTATGGCGGGAGGATCCCAAGAGACCCAGTACTTC

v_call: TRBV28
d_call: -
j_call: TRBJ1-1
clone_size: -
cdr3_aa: CASRGPRDVNTEAFF
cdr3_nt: TGTGCCAGCAGAGGACCCCGGGATGTGAACACTGAAGCTTTCTTT

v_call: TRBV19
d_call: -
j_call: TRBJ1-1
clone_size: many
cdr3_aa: CASSIVLGGPAAGTEAFF
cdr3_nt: TGTGCCAGTAGTATAGTCCTTGGGGGCCCGGCGGCGGGCACTGAAGCTTTCTTT

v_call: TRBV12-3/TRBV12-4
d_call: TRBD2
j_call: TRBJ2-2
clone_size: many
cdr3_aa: CASSFSLAGLNTGELFF
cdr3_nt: TGTGCCAGCAGTTTCTCACTAGCGGGGCTAAACACCGGGGAGCTGTTTTTT